This TCR beta chain was profiled in a study of cytomegalovirus exposure and HLA in healthy donors listed by TCRdb under 2017. With respect to the entire study: According to an earlier analysis of 450 to 650 of the donors, about 179 million T cells yielded 90 million to 140 million unique TCR beta sequences and around 280 Gb of sequence data. An early release covering roughly 640 HLA-typed donors comprised around 300 gigabases of sequencing data and approximately 80 million unique TCR sequences. Of the 300 to 450 genotyped donors, around 81% fell in the genetic ancestry cluster associated with self-reported Caucasian donors. The study aimed to test whether cataloging public T cell receptors could reveal signatures of past pathogen exposure. The T cell repertoires of 666 subjects were profiled by immunosequencing and related to cytomegalovirus serostatus. In addition to the first cohort of about 650 subjects, a separate validation cohort of some 120 different subjects was used. High-throughput TCR immunosequencing, statistical association of individual TCRs with disease status, and machine learning were combined to predict cytomegalovirus infection status. In a later analysis, previously published TCR beta repertoires from roughly 710 donors were re-analyzed and high-resolution HLA genotyping was added so that TCR occurrence patterns could be studied. In the later analysis, no new phenotypic data were used to find candidate immune exposures; instead, reliance was placed on TCR beta sequences and their occurrence across donors. To decide whether each TCR beta V gene segment behaved as functional or pseudogenic, an earlier analysis of fewer than 750 of the donors relied on high-throughput TCR beta sequencing. Donor age, sex, ethnicity and CMV serostatus were compiled together with the repertoire data. A later genetic analysis used genome-wide SNP genotypes for about 60% of the roughly 700 donors, treating that subset as a discovery cohort. Every discovery cohort repertoire had been produced on one sequencing platform. Class I and class II HLA loci were covered by the typing at four-digit resolution. Typing coverage varied by locus: roughly 629-630 donors for A, B, C, DRB1 and DQB1; 500 to 550 for DQA1; about 590 for DPA1; under 490 for DPB1. A handful of DR-DQ haplotypes were handled as single units for association and clustering because linkage in the cohort was strong. Among under 450 genotyped donors of the cohort, an average of approximately 240,000 unique TCR beta nucleotide sequences were sequenced per donor, 15% to 20% of them non-productive.

Study-wide findings and limitations: Most TCR sequences were observed very rarely across donors, whereas some public TCRs were present in many individuals. In this cohort, only TCR beta chains were sequenced, and detectable features were limited by the absence of alpha or paired-chain data. In a later analysis, more than 15,000 TCR beta sequences were associated with specific HLA alleles at a false discovery rate of 0.05. V-gene and J-gene trimming of TCR beta chains was associated with a missense DCLRE1C variant in a later genetic analysis, and the association was replicated in an independent cohort. Roughly uniform sequencing depth across donors was assumed in presence/absence analyses, although this assumption may not hold. Cytomegalovirus status was reported to be diagnosed by the classifier with high specificity and sensitivity in both the original and validation cohorts. A further reported finding was that TCR beta sequences accurately predicted the HLA-A and HLA-B alleles for most subjects in the first cohort. For the cohort, immune exposure information was limited to CMV serostatus. In the study, approximately 160 TCR beta chains were listed as associated with cytomegalovirus. A few of the identified cytomegalovirus-associated TCR beta chains were confirmed in vitro to be specific for cytomegalovirus antigens. In a later analysis, most CMV-associated TCR beta chains were found to appear HLA-restricted, with HLA associations seemingly driven largely by CMV exposure. According to a later genetic analysis, donors in an Asian-associated ancestry cluster had fewer N-insertions in productive TCRs than the roughly 700-donor mean. A later analysis found that HLA-associated TCR beta chains were more clonally expanded and had lower generation probabilities than equally common non-associated chains. In an earlier analysis of 587 of the donors, most TCR beta V segments appeared in productive rearrangements about 90% or about 30% of the time, broadly matching IMGT annotations. In a later analysis, the rate of TCR association differed among HLA loci, with DRB1 alleles having the most associated TCRs and HLA-C alleles having the fewest. Because counts were too low, roughly 17 rarely observed V segments, including chromosome 9 orphons, were left out of the earlier analysis of a few hundred of the donors. HLA typing was unavailable for some donors at each locus, so association tests used only the typed subset. The sequencing pipeline was judged likely to have produced a cluster of highly shared sequence variants as a technical artifact. Some IMGT-functional V segments, including TRBV6-2 and TRBV6-3, could not be told apart with the 87-base-pair reads, so those segments were excluded. The authors suggested that the approach could potentially be generalized to other disease states and immunological phenotypes. A later analysis reported that several top co-occurrence clusters appeared linked to parvovirus B19, influenza, CMV and Epstein-Barr virus. When HLA alleles, especially DR and DQ, strongly co-occurred, attributing TCR associations to individual alleles was difficult. Correlated functional status among segregating V segments might reflect linkage disequilibrium, but an unknown experimental factor could not be ruled out.

As concerns this clone: Its antigen remains undetermined. No clone much larger than this one lies a single base away; base qualities are absent.

In total, 500 to 700 healthy bone marrow donors made up the cohort. At the time of sampling, all cohort members were nominally healthy, though unrecorded immune exposures were likely present. The donor tested CMV seropositive and was one of the 289 seropositive cohort members. A peripheral blood sample was provided by each donor, and peripheral blood mononuclear cells were used for TCR beta sequencing. The Qiagen DNeasy Blood Extraction Kit was used to extract genomic DNA from the blood cell samples. The library came from the immunoSEQ multiplex PCR assay. A mixture of 60 forward primers for TCR Vbeta segments and 13 reverse primers for TCR Jbeta segments was used in the multiplex PCR. The CDR3 region of rearranged TCR beta genes was amplified from genomic DNA with a multiplex PCR assay. On the Illumina HiSeq System, the amplified TCR beta libraries were sequenced as 87-base-pair reads. Concerning the study's data processing: A later analysis counted tens of millions of unique TCR beta chains across the 550 to 800 repertoires, and around 9.9 million of these chains were shared by at least two donors. Raw reads were error-corrected and collapsed into unique sequences with a nearest-neighbor algorithm that merged closely related sequences to remove PCR and sequencing errors. To assign V, D and J gene segments, CDR3 sequences were aligned to IMGT reference sequences. For a sequence to be retained, a match of at least six nucleotides was required to both a V gene segment and a J gene segment. Rearrangements were classified as productive when the CDR3 lacked stop codons and remained in frame with V and J, and all other rearrangements were classified as non-productive. CDR3 was defined according to IMGT convention as the region running from the second conserved V-encoded cysteine to the conserved J-encoded phenylalanine. Sequences without an unambiguous match to a single V gene segment were excluded from the earlier analysis of 450 to 750 of the donors. In an earlier analysis of a few hundred of the donors, a V segment was called functional when productive rearrangements were above 56.7%, and segregating when the standard deviation between donors exceeded 5%. A statistical classification framework was built to diagnose cytomegalovirus status from the catalog of TCR beta chain sequences. In a later analysis, V and J genes were assigned by comparing TCR nucleotide sequences against IMGT/GENE-DB human TR gene sequences. In a later analysis, CDR3 sequences and most-parsimonious VDJ recombination scenarios were assigned using the TCRdist pipeline. A later analysis defined each TCR beta chain by its CDR3 amino acid sequence plus V-gene family, and excluded reads lacking a unique V-gene family. In a later analysis, 450 to 600 highly shared, low-generation-probability nucleotide sequences were removed to address suspected cross-contamination and a sequencing artifact. In a later analysis, a clonal expansion index was calculated for each public chain from normalized within-repertoire ranks of inferred template counts. In a later analysis, generation probabilities were computed using a VDJ recombination model fitted to out-of-frame rearrangements, and the results were checked against IGoR. A later analysis scored TCR-TCR, TCR-HLA and TCR-CMV co-occurrence with hypergeometric tests, applying a repertoire-size bias correction to TCR pairs. A later analysis estimated false discovery rates by permuting HLA or CMV assignments 20 times. A later analysis grouped co-occurring TCRs with DBSCAN, adding TCRdist sequence similarity when clustering within HLA-allele-positive subsets. Repertoires with fewer than 30,000 or more than 120,000 public chains were left out of co-occurrence clustering, as were five repertoires with anomalous nucleotide sharing. Imported from immuneACCESS, the table was reduced by TCRdb to in-frame sequences with V and J called. These copies leave out some clones; in studies compared against another copy, an unresolved V gene accounts for under half, and the cause of the remainder is not known. The DNA was the basis for D and trimming; V, J and clone size are from that table. For this sample the table gives over 90,000 clones, of which approximately 73% were detected only once. The top ten hold around a tenth of the sample.

Trimmed from V: 4 bases; trimmed from J: 3 bases; junction bases lacking a gene match: 6. In the germline V gene, CDR1 corresponds to SGHTA and CDR2 to FQGTGA. The CDR3 runs 16 residues from the cysteine to the phenylalanine. Only the CDR3 portion is preserved as DNA: 48 bases, with reading frame beginning at the first base. This receptor was taken from a woman between 18 and 29 years old in good health and CMV-seropositive. Sample: PBMCs. The receptor chain draws on TRBV7-3 and TRBJ2-3; 11 bases in the junction line up with TRBD2. The CDR3 reads CASSSIAGGRTDTQYF. DNA sequence: TGTGCCAGCAGCTCAATAGCGGGAGGGAGAACAGATACGCAGTATTTT. Outside the CDR3, residues come from the reference TRBV7-3 and TRBJ2-3 proteins, so the full variable domain is: GAGVSQTPSNKVTEKGKYVELRCDPISGHTALYWYRQSLGQGPEFLIYFQGTGAADDSGLPNDRFFAVRPEGSVSTLKIQRTERGDSAVYLCASSSIAGGRTDTQYFGPGTRLTVL.